The following is a T cell receptor (beta chain) sequence with its context. The data originate from a study of shared clonotypes between healthy human individuals. Produced via immunoSEQ multiplex PCR; TCRdb's table is partial and in-frame only. The sample gives millions of clones, more than 80% of which show up once; 0.39% is in the top ten. The CDR3 is 14 residues long. V dropped 4 bases and J dropped 2 bases, with 12 bases sitting between them. From germline, CDR1 is SGHAT and CDR2 FQNNGV. The V call is TRBV11-2, the J call TRBJ2-7; D remains ambiguous. The source is a man younger than 35 in good health. Some clones in this sample may be carry-over from other donors' samples. The specimen sequenced was naive CD4+ T cells from PBMCs. Subset: CD45RA+ positively selected. Here the CDR3 DNA reads TGTGCCAGCAGCTGGACGCTGGGCGCCTACGAGCAGTACTTC. It translates to CASSWTLGAYEQYF. The full variable domain, in which reference TRBV11-2 and TRBJ2-7 provide the parts outside the CDR3, is EAGVAQSPRYKIIEKRQSVAFWCNPISGHATLYWYQQILGQGPKLLIQFQNNGVVDDSQLPKDRFSAERLKGVDSTLKIQPAKLEDSAVYLCASSWTLGAYEQYFGPGTRLTVT.